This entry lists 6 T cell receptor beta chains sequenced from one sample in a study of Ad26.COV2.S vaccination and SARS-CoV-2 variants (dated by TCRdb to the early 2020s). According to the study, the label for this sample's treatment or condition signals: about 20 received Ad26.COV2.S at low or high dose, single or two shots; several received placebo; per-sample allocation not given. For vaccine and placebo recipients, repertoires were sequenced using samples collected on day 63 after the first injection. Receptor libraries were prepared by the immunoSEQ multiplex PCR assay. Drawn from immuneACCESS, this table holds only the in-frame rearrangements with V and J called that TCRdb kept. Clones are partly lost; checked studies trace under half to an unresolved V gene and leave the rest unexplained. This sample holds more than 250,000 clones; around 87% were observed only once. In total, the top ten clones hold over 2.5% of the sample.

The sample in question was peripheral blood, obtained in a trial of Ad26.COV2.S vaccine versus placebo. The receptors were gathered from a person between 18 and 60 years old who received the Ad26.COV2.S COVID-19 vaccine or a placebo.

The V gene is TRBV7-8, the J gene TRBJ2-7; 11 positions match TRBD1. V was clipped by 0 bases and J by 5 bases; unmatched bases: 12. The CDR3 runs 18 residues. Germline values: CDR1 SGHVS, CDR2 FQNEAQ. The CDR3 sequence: CASSLAKTGTGGRNEQYF. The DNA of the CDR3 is TGTGCCAGCAGCTTAGCAAAGACCGGGACAGGGGGTAGGAACGAGCAGTACTTC.

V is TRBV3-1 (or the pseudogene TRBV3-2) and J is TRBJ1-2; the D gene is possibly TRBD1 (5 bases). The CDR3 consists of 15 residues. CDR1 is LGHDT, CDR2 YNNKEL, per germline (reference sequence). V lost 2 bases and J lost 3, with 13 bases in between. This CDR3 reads CASSQLGGTYYGYTF. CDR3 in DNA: TGTGCCAGCAGCCAATTGGGGGGGACGTACTATGGCTACACCTTC.

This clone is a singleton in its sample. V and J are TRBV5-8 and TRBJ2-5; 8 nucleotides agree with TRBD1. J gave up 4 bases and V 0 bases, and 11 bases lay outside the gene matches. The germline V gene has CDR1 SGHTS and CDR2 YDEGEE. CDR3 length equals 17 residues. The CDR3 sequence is CASSLGTGGASRETQYF. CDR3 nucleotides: TGTGCCAGCAGCTTGGGAACAGGGGGAGCTAGTCGAGAGACCCAGTACTTC.

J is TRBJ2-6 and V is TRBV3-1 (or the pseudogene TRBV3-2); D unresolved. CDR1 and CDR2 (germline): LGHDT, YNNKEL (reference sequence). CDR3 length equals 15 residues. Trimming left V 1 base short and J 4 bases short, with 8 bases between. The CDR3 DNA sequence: TGTGCCAGCAGCCAAGGGGGTTCCGGGGCCAACGTCCTGACTTTC. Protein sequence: CASSQGGSGANVLTF.

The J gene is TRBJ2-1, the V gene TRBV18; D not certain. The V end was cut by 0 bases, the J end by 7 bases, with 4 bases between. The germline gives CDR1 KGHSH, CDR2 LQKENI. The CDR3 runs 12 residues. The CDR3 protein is CASSPPGNEQFF. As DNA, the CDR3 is TGTGCCAGCTCACCACCTGGGAATGAGCAGTTCTTC.

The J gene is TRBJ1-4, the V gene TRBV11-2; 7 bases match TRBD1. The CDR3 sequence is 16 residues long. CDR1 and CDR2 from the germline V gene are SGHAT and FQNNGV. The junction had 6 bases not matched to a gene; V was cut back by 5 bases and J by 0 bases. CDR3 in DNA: TGTGCCAGCAGCCAACATGGACAGGCAACTAATGAAAAACTGTTTTTT. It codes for CASSQHGQATNEKLFF. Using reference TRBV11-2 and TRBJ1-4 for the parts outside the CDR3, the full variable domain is EAGVAQSPRYKIIEKRQSVAFWCNPISGHATLYWYQQILGQGPKLLIQFQNNGVVDDSQLPKDRFSAERLKGVDSTLKIQPAKLEDSAVYLCASSQHGQATNEKLFFGSGTQLSVL.